What follows are 20 T cell receptor beta chains derived from one specimen sequenced in a study of blood T cell repertoires in COVID-19. TCRdb's table, derived via immunoSEQ multiplex PCR, lists solely in-frame clones and lacks some. The data show 110,000 to 150,000 clones, approximately 85% seen once. The specimen sequenced was peripheral blood. The origin of the receptors is a man in his fifties or sixties with acute or convalescent COVID-19.

The rearrangement uses TRBV6-5 and TRBJ1-1, with D possibly TRBD1 on 6 matching bases. This CDR3 comprises 13 residues. V dropped 6 bases and J dropped 5 bases, with 13 bases sitting between them. CDR1 MNHEY and CDR2 SVGAGI come from the germline V gene. The CDR3 bases are TGTGCCAGCAGGACAAGAGGACAGACTGAAGCTTTCTTT. Its protein product is CASRTRGQTEAFF.

The rearrangement joins TRBV5-1 to TRBJ2-7; possible D gene TRBD2, 6 bases. Germline values: CDR1 SGHRS, CDR2 YFSETQ. The V end lost 0 bases, the J end lost 5 bases, and 15 bases lay between the germline ends. This CDR3 is built from 15 residues. The CDR3 coding sequence is TGCGCCAGCAGCTTGGGGGGGACTCTGGGCCACGAGCAGTACTTC. Protein product: CASSLGGTLGHEQYF. Combining the CDR3 with reference TRBV5-1 and TRBJ2-7 gives the whole variable domain KAGVTQTPRYLIKTRGQQVTLSCSPISGHRSVSWYQQTPGQGLQFLFEYFSETQRNKGNFPGRFSGRQFSNSRSEMNVSTLELGDSALYLCASSLGGTLGHEQYFGPGTRLTVT.

The chain couples TRBV30 to TRBJ2-3; 8 bases align to TRBD1. Germline CDR1 GTSNPN, CDR2 SVGIG (reference sequence). The CDR3 loop spans 14 amino acids. V lost 3 bases and J lost 5; bases outside the gene matches: 7. Here the CDR3 DNA reads TGTGCCTGGAGCCTAACCGGGACAGGAGATACGCAGTATTTT. Translation: CAWSLTGTGDTQYF. Complete variable domain (other parts from reference TRBV30 and TRBJ2-3): SQTIHQWPATLVQPVGSPLSLECTVEGTSNPNLYWYRQAAGRGLQLLFYSVGIGQISSEVPQNLSASRPQDRQFILSSKKLLLSDSGFYLCAWSLTGTGDTQYFGPGTRLTVL.

This chain uses TRBV19 with TRBJ2-5, with D tentatively TRBD1 (6 bases). Germline CDR1 LNHDA, CDR2 SQIVND (reference sequence). Trimming cost V 6 bases and J 9 bases, with 17 bases left between them. CDR3 length: 13 amino acids. The CDR3 coding sequence is TGTGCCAGTAGCCTAGGGGGAAGGAGAGCCCAGTACTTC. Protein sequence: CASSLGGRRAQYF.

Of note for this clone: Other nucleotide sequences in the sample specify the same CDR3. The CDR3 loop reads CASSIQGYYGYTF. CDR3 DNA: TGTGCCAGTAGTATCCAGGGATACTATGGCTACACCTTC. The chain employs TRBV19 and TRBJ1-2; tentatively, D is TRBD1 (5 bases). CDR1 LNHDA and CDR2 SQIVND come from the germline V gene (reference sequence). The CDR3 length is 13 residues. Trimming shortened V by 3 bases and J by 3 bases, and 8 bases separated the two germline ends.

The chain links TRBV12-3 or TRBV12-4 to TRBJ2-7; tentative D call: TRBD2 (5 bases). This CDR3 contains 13 residues. Trimming shortened V by 3 bases and J by 4 bases, and 10 bases separated the two germline ends. Written as DNA, the CDR3 is TGTGCCAGCAGTTTGGGGAGAACTTACGAGCAGTACTTC. Its protein product is CASSLGRTYEQYF.

This clone was found once. V usage is TRBV28 and J usage is TRBJ1-2; 7 nucleotides match TRBD1. Germline-derived CDR1 and CDR2 are MDHEN and SYDVKM. Unmatched junction bases numbered 1, after V lost 7 bases and J lost 2 bases. The CDR3 spans 12 residues. CDR3: CASTTGNYGYTF. CDR3 coding DNA: TGTGCCAGCACGACAGGGAACTATGGCTACACCTTC.

This chain uses TRBV6-1 with TRBJ1-2, with 9 positions matching TRBD1. Germline V gene data show CDR1 as MNHNS and CDR2 as SASEGT. The J segment lost 2 bases and the V segment lost 4 bases, leaving 8 bases of the junction unmatched. The CDR3 is 16 amino acids. As DNA, the CDR3 is TGTGCCAGCAGTGGAGCTAGGGACAGGGCCAACTATGGCTACACCTTC. Amino acid sequence: CASSGARDRANYGYTF.

This clone came up a few times. V and J are TRBV25-1 and TRBJ2-7; D unclear. The V gene lost 6 bases and the J gene lost 0 bases, with 9 bases spanning the gap. The CDR3 length is 13 residues. Germline V gives CDR1 MGHDK, CDR2 SYGVNS. In nucleotides, the CDR3 is TGTGCCAGCAGCGATCCCTACTCCTACGAGCAGTACTTC. This codes for CASSDPYSYEQYF.

The chain uses TRBV9 and TRBJ1-2; D uncertain. This CDR3 has 15 residues. Deletions cut 3 bases from V and 0 bases from J, with 12 bases between. Per germline, CDR1 SGDLS and CDR2 YYNGEE. CDR3 sequence reads: CASSASGEPNYGYTF. The CDR3 nucleotides read TGTGCCAGCAGCGCCTCCGGGGAGCCTAACTATGGCTACACCTTC.

This clone was found once. The genes are TRBV6-5 and TRBJ1-6; D is ambiguous. The CDR3 has 16 amino acids. Germline V gene lookup returns CDR1 MNHEY and CDR2 SVGAGI. V was clipped by 2 bases and J by 7 bases, with 15 bases between them. This CDR3 reads CASSYKGRVGNSPLHF. The CDR3 DNA reads TGTGCCAGCAGTTACAAAGGGAGGGTGGGGAATTCACCCCTCCACTTT.

The chain uses TRBV9 and TRBJ2-1; tentative D call: TRBD1 (6 bases). Looked up from germline, CDR1 is SGDLS and CDR2 is YYNGEE. The CDR3 extends over 15 amino acids. Trimming shortened V by 3 bases and J by 3 bases, and 13 bases separated the two germline ends. CDR3: CASSDRVSFYNEQFF. CDR3 nucleotides: TGTGCCAGCAGCGACAGGGTTTCGTTCTACAATGAGCAGTTCTTC. Filled out from reference TRBV9 and TRBJ2-1, the complete variable domain reads DSGVTQTPKHLITATGQRVTLRCSPRSGDLSVYWYQQSLDQGLQFLIQYYNGEERAKGNILERFSAQQFPDLHSELNLSSLELGDSALYFCASSDRVSFYNEQFFGPGTRLTVL.

In this sample, this clone turned up a few times. The chain has TRBV5-4 and TRBJ2-7, with 12 positions matching TRBD2. The CDR3 runs to 14 residues. Germline CDR1 SGHNT, CDR2 YYREEE (reference sequence). The V and J ends lost 3 bases and 3 bases, in that order; junction bases with no gene match: 1. The CDR3, as DNA: TGTGCCAGCAGCTCGGGACTAGCGGGCTACGAGCAGTACTTC. Protein: CASSSGLAGYEQYF.

CDR3 protein: CASSYRGSSGNTIYF. The CDR3 DNA follows: TGTGCCAGCAGTTACAGGGGGTCCTCTGGAAACACCATATATTTT. The chain is built from TRBV6-5 and TRBJ1-3, with D possibly TRBD1 on 6 matching bases. CDR1 and CDR2 (germline): MNHEY, SVGAGI. The CDR3 runs 15 residues. The ends were cut back, 2 bases at V and 0 bases at J, with 8 bases in the middle.

This clone was found once. This sequence joins TRBV27 and TRBJ1-2, with TRBD1 identical over 7 bases. The V gene's germline CDR1 is MNHEY and CDR2 SMNVEV (reference sequence). The V and J ends lost 5 bases and 8 bases, in that order; junction bases with no gene match: 11. The CDR3 totals 14 residues. DNA for the CDR3: TGTGCCAGCAGTATGGGGACAGCCAGCGGCGGCTACACCTTC. Translated, it gives CASSMGTASGGYTF.

In its sample, this clone was seen once. This sequence joins TRBV3-1 (or the pseudogene TRBV3-2) and TRBJ1-2; D may be TRBD1 (5 bases). The germline CDR1 and CDR2 sequences are LGHDT and YNNKEL (reference sequence). This CDR3 is 15 amino acids long. Trimming stripped 1 base from V and 7 bases from J, with 16 bases between. CDR3 protein: CASSQGTPASIGYTF. In DNA, the CDR3 is TGTGCCAGCAGCCAAGGGACACCAGCTTCTATTGGCTACACCTTC.

This clone was seen a few times. The rearrangement joins TRBV7-9 to TRBJ2-7; 9 bases align to TRBD1. Germline values: CDR1 SEHNR, CDR2 FQNEAQ (reference sequence). The CDR3 runs to 15 residues. V dropped 5 bases and J dropped 1; count of bases not matched to a gene: 6. The CDR3 sequence: CASSGRDRGSYEQYF. The CDR3, as DNA: TGTGCCAGCAGCGGCCGCGACAGGGGGTCCTACGAGCAGTACTTC.

The chain employs TRBV6-6 and TRBJ2-2; 9 bases align to TRBD1. The CDR3 is made up of 14 amino acids. The trim removed 4 bases at V and 6 bases at J, leaving 3 bases unmatched. The germline CDR1 and CDR2 sequences are MNHNY and SVGAGI (reference sequence). The CDR3 protein is CASSWTGDAGELFF. The CDR3 DNA reads as TGTGCCAGCAGTTGGACAGGGGATGCCGGGGAGCTGTTTTTT.

The CDR3 DNA sequence: TGTGCCAGCAGCTCAAACAGCTATGGCTACACCTTC. It specifies CASSSNSYGYTF. The chain is built from TRBV5-6 and TRBJ1-2; D gene uncertain. From germline, CDR1 is SGHDT and CDR2 YYEEEE. Trimming pared 3 bases from V and 4 bases from J, leaving 7 bases between. The CDR3 sequence is 12 residues long.

CDR3 amino acids: CASSESLLGRMAHTF. CDR3 nucleotides: TGTGCCAGCAGTGAATCTCTTTTGGGCAGGATGGCGCACACCTTC. The gene calls are TRBV6-1 and TRBJ1-2; D remains unclear. The CDR3 is 15 amino acids. Germline V CDR1 and CDR2: MNHNS, SASEGT. V shed 2 bases and J shed 12 bases, with 22 bases lying between them.